This passage covers 27 T cell receptor beta chains from one sample sequenced in a study of beta chain features in type 1 diabetes. Study findings and constraints: Across all four CD4+ subsets, people with type 1 diabetes showed modestly shorter TCRB CDR3s.

What these receptors recognize is not known. Expressed TCRB transcripts were sequenced, since all the RNA that had been isolated was reverse transcribed. Profiling relied on immunoSEQ multiplex PCR, and the TCRdb table lists in-frame clones only, not all of them. The sample lists approximately 41,000 clones, about 68% occurring once. The sample taken for sequencing was Tregs from blood. These receptors originate from a man between 25 and 39 years old with type 1 diabetes. Some clones in this sample may be carry-over from other donors' samples.

The V and J genes are TRBV6-6 and TRBJ2-1; perhaps TRBD1 as D (5 bases). Germline values: CDR1 MNHNY, CDR2 SVGAGI (reference sequence). The CDR3 is made up of 12 amino acids. Trimming cost V 5 bases and J 7 bases, with 9 bases left between them. The CDR3 loop is CASSAQGNEQFF. DNA of the CDR3: TGTGCCAGCAGTGCCCAGGGAAATGAGCAGTTCTTC.

V is TRBV29-1 and J is TRBJ2-1; D not certain. The CDR3 is 13 residues long. V lost 0 bases to trimming and J lost 0 bases, with 3 bases between them. The germline V gene encodes CDR1 SQVTM and CDR2 ANQGSEA. CDR3 in amino acids: CSVEDFSYNEQFF. The CDR3 DNA sequence: TGCAGCGTTGAAGACTTCTCCTACAATGAGCAGTTCTTC.

As regards this clone: The germline gene is not matched at one end of the junction; a read error may be the cause. This sequence joins TRBV5-5 and TRBJ2-5, with 7 bases matching TRBD2. The CDR3 has 19 amino acids. Looked up from germline, CDR1 is SGHKS and CDR2 is YYEKEE (reference sequence). In nucleotides, the CDR3 is TGTGCCAACAGCTTGCTGTATGCCGGGCGGCGGGGGACCGGGGAGACCCAGTACTTC. As protein: CANSLLYAGRRGTGETQYF.

CDR3 nucleotides: TGTGCCAGCAAGCGGTCGCTTAGCACAGATACGCAGTATTTT. This translates into CASKRSLSTDTQYF. This chain links TRBV7-2 with TRBJ2-3; weak D call: TRBD2 (5 bases). Trimming took off 7 bases at V and 0 bases at J, with 11 bases between the two ends. The CDR3 is made up of 14 amino acids. Germline assignment: CDR1 SGHTA and CDR2 FQGNSA.

The CDR3 region has the DNA TGTGCCAGCAGCCCACGGGGCAGGACTAGCGGCACAGATACGCAGTATTTT. This gives the protein CASSPRGRTSGTDTQYF. This chain uses TRBV7-9 with TRBJ2-3, with 9 nucleotides matching TRBD2. Germline-derived CDR1 and CDR2 are SEHNR and FQNEAQ (reference sequence). With V trimmed by 5 bases and J by 1 base, 10 bases remained unmatched. The CDR3 extends over 17 amino acids. Looking up the rest from reference TRBV7-9 and TRBJ2-3 gives the full variable domain: DTGVSQNPRHKITKRGQNVTFRCDPISEHNRLYWYRQTLGQGPEFLTYFQNEAQLEKSRLLSDRFSAERPKGSFSTLEIQRTEQGDSAMYLCASSPRGRTSGTDTQYFGPGTRLTVL.

The CDR3 here is CASSTRTGDPYEQYF. CDR3 nucleotides: TGTGCCAGCAGTACCCGGACAGGGGATCCATACGAGCAGTACTTC. The genes are TRBV28 and TRBJ2-7; 9 nucleotides match TRBD1. Per the germline V gene, CDR1 is MDHEN and CDR2 is SYDVKM. The CDR3 runs 15 residues. V lost 5 bases, J lost 4 bases, and 9 bases stayed unmatched.

The chain recombines TRBV9 with TRBJ2-2; D ambiguous. The CDR3 is 13 residues long. Per the germline V gene, CDR1 is SGDLS and CDR2 is YYNGEE. V dropped 0 bases and J dropped 6 bases, with 6 bases sitting between them. The CDR3 sequence: CASSVVAAGELFF. The CDR3, as DNA: TGTGCCAGCAGCGTAGTAGCCGCCGGGGAGCTGTTTTTT.

The chain uses TRBV28 and TRBJ2-5; 9 bases are a match to TRBD2. CDR1 MDHEN and CDR2 SYDVKM come from the germline V gene. The J segment lost 4 bases and the V segment lost 4 bases, leaving 10 bases of the junction unmatched. The CDR3 length is 16 residues. The CDR3: CASSSGGGGAGETQYF. CDR3 DNA: TGTGCCAGCAGTTCGGGAGGCGGGGGGGCCGGAGAGACCCAGTACTTC. Using reference TRBV28 and TRBJ2-5 for the parts outside the CDR3, the full variable domain is DVKVTQSSRYLVKRTGEKVFLECVQDMDHENMFWYRQDPGLGLRLIYFSYDVKMKEKGDIPEGYSVSREKKERFSLILESASTNQTSMYLCASSSGGGGAGETQYFGPGTRLLVL.

This clone was recorded once. The J gene is TRBJ2-3, the V gene TRBV30; D remains ambiguous. Germline-derived CDR1 and CDR2 are GTSNPN and SVGIG (reference sequence). The length of the CDR3 is 14 residues. Trimming pared 1 base from V and 0 bases from J, leaving 8 bases between. The CDR3 nucleotides read TGTGCCTGGAGTGCGAGTCTGAGCACAGATACGCAGTATTTT. This gives the protein CAWSASLSTDTQYF.

In DNA, the CDR3 is TGTGCCAGCAGCTTAGTATGGACGGGGGGGCTAGGTTCATCCAATGAGCAGTTCTTC. Translating gives CASSLVWTGGLGSSNEQFF. The chain combines TRBV7-2 with TRBJ2-1; the match to TRBD2 covers 8 bases. Germline lookup yields CDR1 SGHTA and CDR2 FQGNSA. The CDR3 loop spans 19 amino acids. Losses at the gene ends were 1 base for V and 6 bases for J; bases not matched to a gene: 17.

This clone was recorded a few times. This sequence joins TRBV4-3 and TRBJ1-6; maybe TRBD1 (6 bases). With 1 base removed from V and 10 bases from J, the gap between germline ends came to 23 bases. This CDR3 spans 18 amino acids. CDR1 LGHNA and CDR2 YSLEER come from the germline V gene. CDR3 sequence: CASSQGARGPSGQSPLHF. As DNA, the CDR3 is TGCGCCAGCAGCCAAGGAGCCAGGGGCCCCTCTGGCCAATCACCCCTCCACTTT.

V gene TRBV29-1 combines with J gene TRBJ2-4; TRBD1 is a possible D gene (6 bases). Trimming pared 5 bases from V and 0 bases from J, leaving 20 bases between. The CDR3 sequence is 17 residues long. Per the germline V gene, CDR1 is SQVTM and CDR2 is ANQGSEA. The CDR3 DNA is TGCAGCGTTAAGGGGGTAGAGGCACCCCAAGCCAAAAACATTCAGTACTTC. Residues: CSVKGVEAPQAKNIQYF.

The chain recombines TRBV27 with TRBJ2-7, with TRBD2 identical over 13 bases. The germline gives CDR1 MNHEY, CDR2 SMNVEV (reference sequence). This CDR3 comprises 15 residues. V lost 6 bases, J lost 3 bases, and 5 bases stayed unmatched. CDR3 bases: TGTGCCAGCAGGTCGACTAGCGGGGGGTTCTACGAGCAGTACTTC. It yields the protein CASRSTSGGFYEQYF.

The rearrangement links TRBV7-9 to TRBJ2-2, with D unclear. Germline CDR1 and CDR2: SEHNR and FQNEAQ (reference sequence). The CDR3 runs 14 residues. With 3 bases removed from V and 7 bases from J, the gap between germline ends came to 12 bases. This CDR3 reads CASSFWSGFGELFF. CDR3 bases: TGTGCCAGCAGCTTCTGGAGTGGATTCGGGGAGCTGTTTTTT.

This clone was seen a few times. The chain links TRBV7-2 to TRBJ1-5; 8 nucleotides line up with TRBD1. After removal of 1 base from V and 4 bases from J, the junction contained 6 bases not matched to a gene. Germline CDR1 and CDR2: SGHTA and FQGNSA. This CDR3 comprises 16 residues. Here the CDR3 reads CASSLDDRGENQPQHF. The DNA of the CDR3 is TGTGCCAGCAGCTTAGATGACAGGGGAGAGAATCAGCCCCAGCATTTT.

This chain uses TRBV30 with TRBJ2-7; a possible D gene is TRBD1 (7 bases). The ends were cut back, 2 bases at V and 3 bases at J, with 11 bases in the middle. CDR3 length: 13 amino acids. Per the germline V gene, CDR1 is GTSNPN and CDR2 is SVGIG (reference sequence). The DNA for the CDR3 is TGTGCCTGGAGTTCAGGGGGGCTCTACGAGCAGTACTTC. The encoded protein is CAWSSGGLYEQYF. The variable domain in full, with the rest retrieved from reference TRBV30 and TRBJ2-7, is SQTIHQWPATLVQPVGSPLSLECTVEGTSNPNLYWYRQAAGRGLQLLFYSVGIGQISSEVPQNLSASRPQDRQFILSSKKLLLSDSGFYLCAWSSGGLYEQYFGPGTRLTVT.

This sequence joins TRBV4-2 and TRBJ1-3; 7 bases line up with TRBD1. This CDR3 is built from 15 residues. Germline-derived CDR1 and CDR2 are LGHNA and YNFKEQ. V trimming: 4 bases; J trimming: 2 bases; junction bases outside the gene matches: 5. This chain's CDR3 is CASSLSDRAGNTIYF. DNA for the CDR3: TGTGCCAGCAGCCTATCCGACAGGGCTGGAAACACCATATATTTT.

The chain couples TRBV5-1 to TRBJ2-3; D is possibly TRBD2 (7 bases). The CDR3 loop spans 16 amino acids. V was cut by 4 bases and J by 1 base, with 16 bases left in between. Germline V gives CDR1 SGHRS, CDR2 YFSETQ. CDR3 protein: CASSVRLAGGTDTQYF. CDR3 DNA sequence: TGCGCCAGCAGCGTCCGACTAGCAGGGGGCACAGATACGCAGTATTTT. Full variable domain (missing parts from reference TRBV5-1 and TRBJ2-3): KAGVTQTPRYLIKTRGQQVTLSCSPISGHRSVSWYQQTPGQGLQFLFEYFSETQRNKGNFPGRFSGRQFSNSRSEMNVSTLELGDSALYLCASSVRLAGGTDTQYFGPGTRLTVL.

This clone was recorded only once. V gene TRBV7-9 combines with J gene TRBJ1-1; D is unclear. There are 12 residues in the CDR3. Germline V gene lookup returns CDR1 SEHNR and CDR2 FQNEAQ (reference sequence). Trimming removed 3 bases from V and 4 bases from J, with 6 bases in between. CDR3 coding DNA: TGTGCCAGCAGCTTTATAGCCACTGAAGCTTTCTTT. Protein: CASSFIATEAFF.

As DNA, the CDR3 is TGTGCCAGCAGATTCACAGGATCCTACGAGCAGTACTTC. This sequence encodes CASRFTGSYEQYF. The V and J genes are TRBV11-2 and TRBJ2-7; tentative D call: TRBD1 (5 bases). The CDR3 loop spans 13 amino acids. V gave up 6 bases and J gave up 1 base, with 10 bases separating them. Germline values: CDR1 SGHAT, CDR2 FQNNGV.

The chain is built from TRBV19 and TRBJ2-7; no reliable D call. The CDR3 loop spans 13 amino acids. Trimming stripped 6 bases from V and 2 bases from J, with 11 bases between. Germline assignment: CDR1 LNHDA and CDR2 SQIVND (reference sequence). CDR3 region: CASRATVTYEQYF. The CDR3 bases are TGTGCCAGTAGGGCCACCGTGACCTACGAGCAGTACTTC. The entire variable domain, with the rest obtained from reference TRBV19 and TRBJ2-7, is as follows: DGGITQSPKYLFRKEGQNVTLSCEQNLNHDAMYWYRQDPGQGLRLIYYSQIVNDFQKGDIAEGYSVSREKKESFPLTVTSAQKNPTAFYLCASRATVTYEQYFGPGTRLTVT.

The V and J genes are TRBV4-2 and TRBJ2-7, with 7 nucleotides matching TRBD1. The V segment lost 4 bases and the J segment 0 bases; nucleotides outside the gene matches: 6. Looked up from germline, CDR1 is LGHNA and CDR2 is YNFKEQ. CDR3 size: 15 residues. The CDR3 bases are TGTGCCAGCAGCCCAGGAACAGGGGACTCCTACGAGCAGTACTTC. Translation gives CASSPGTGDSYEQYF.

The rearrangement uses TRBV27 and TRBJ2-5, with no clear D. The germline V gene has CDR1 MNHEY and CDR2 SMNVEV (reference sequence). Trimming took off 5 bases at V and 2 bases at J, with 9 bases between the two ends. The CDR3 consists of 13 residues. The CDR3 DNA reads as TGTGCCAGCAGTAGGCACAGTCAAGAGACCCAGTACTTC. It codes for CASSRHSQETQYF.

The V call is TRBV7-2, the J call TRBJ1-5; 9 bases line up with TRBD1. Trimming cost V 7 bases and J 6 bases; bases outside gene matches: 7. This CDR3 is built from 14 residues. In germline, CDR1 is SGHTA, CDR2 FQGNSA. The DNA of the CDR3 is TGTGCCAGCAAAGACAGGGGGATTGGTCAGCCCCAGCATTTT. It yields the protein CASKDRGIGQPQHF.

The CDR3 loop is CASSSSGGDTGELFF. For the CDR3, the DNA is TGCGCCAGCAGCTCGTCTGGGGGCGACACCGGGGAGCTGTTTTTT. The chain joins TRBV5-1 to TRBJ2-2; D perhaps matches TRBD1 (6 bases). Germline-derived CDR1 and CDR2 are SGHRS and YFSETQ. This CDR3 comprises 15 residues. V was clipped by 3 bases and J by 3 bases, with 12 bases between them.

The chain recombines TRBV5-1 with TRBJ2-5, with 9 bases lining up with TRBD1. From germline, CDR1 is SGHRS and CDR2 YFSETQ. CDR3 length: 14 amino acids. Germline trimming cut 2 bases from V and 5 bases from J; bases unmatched to any gene: 4. The CDR3 spells CASSFGTGTETQYF. CDR3 DNA: TGCGCCAGCAGCTTTGGGACAGGGACGGAGACCCAGTACTTC.

This clone has a handful of counts. The rearrangement joins TRBV29-1 to TRBJ2-4, with a weak D call TRBD2 (5 bases). The CDR3 sequence is 13 residues long. Trimming cost V 4 bases and J 7 bases, with 14 bases left between them. The germline CDR1 and CDR2 sequences are SQVTM and ANQGSEA. The CDR3 loop is CSVGFPGWNIQYF. In nucleotides, the CDR3 is TGCAGCGTTGGATTTCCGGGGTGGAACATTCAGTACTTC.